One and the same sample provided the 8 T cell receptor beta chains below, sequenced in a study of identical twins. In TCRdb, the 5' RACE reads were re-called with MiXCR into one record per CDR3 protein. This sample has approximately 600,000 distinct CDR3 sequences, with roughly 7.2% found just once. This sample also belongs to another study, concerning yellow fever vaccine responses in identical twins.

The specimen sequenced was PBMCs. The receptors shown here come from a woman between 18 and 29 years old in good health.

This clonotype was counted between two and nine times. J is TRBJ2-2 and V is TRBV15, with D perhaps matching TRBD2 (6 bases). CDR3 length: 14 amino acids. Germline-derived CDR1 and CDR2 are LNHNV and YYDKDF (reference sequence). Trimming pared 4 bases from V and 6 bases from J, leaving 12 bases between. The CDR3 coding sequence is TGTGCCACCAGCACCTGGAGGGCCCCCGGGGAGCTGTTTTTT. Its protein product is CATSTWRAPGELFF.

This clonotype came up many times. The gene calls are TRBV20-1 and TRBJ2-7, with D perhaps assigned TRBD1 or TRBD2 (5 bases each). The V end was cut by 1 base, the J end by 3 bases, with 7 bases between. This CDR3 spans 12 amino acids. Germline V lookup: CDR1 DFQATT, CDR2 SNEGSKA (reference sequence). The CDR3 sequence: CSARGGSYEQYF. The CDR3, as DNA: TGCAGTGCTAGAGGGGGGAGCTACGAGCAGTACTTC.

There are many counts of this clonotype. V and J are TRBV5-1 and TRBJ2-7; no clear D gene. The CDR3 contains 14 residues. Deletions cut 0 bases from V and 0 bases from J, with 7 bases between. Germline loops: CDR1 SGHRS, CDR2 YFSETQ. CDR3 DNA sequence: TGCGCCAGCAGCTTGGGACCTAGCTCCTACGAGCAGTACGTC. This sequence encodes CASSLGPSSYEQYV.

This clonotype has a handful of counts. The rearrangement joins TRBV28 to TRBJ2-2; D is possibly TRBD2 (7 bases). Germline CDR1 MDHEN, CDR2 SYDVKM. CDR3 size: 19 residues. Trimming pared 1 base from V and 6 bases from J, leaving 24 bases between. CDR3 in amino acids: CASSLSLGGPKKSAGELFF. The CDR3 nucleotides are TGTGCCAGCAGTTTATCCTTGGGGGGGCCAAAGAAGAGCGCCGGGGAGCTGTTTTTT.

The chain is built from TRBV7-6 and TRBJ1-2; 9 bases fit TRBD1. Germline trimming cut 4 bases from V and 7 bases from J; bases unmatched to any gene: 7. The germline V gene encodes CDR1 SGHVS and CDR2 FNYEAQ. This CDR3 is built from 14 residues. CDR3 sequence (DNA): TGTGCCAGCAGCTCACGGGACAGGGCTACTGGCTACACCTTC. Translating it yields CASSSRDRATGYTF.

This chain joins TRBV4-1 and TRBJ2-2; no reliable D call. V was trimmed by 0 bases and J by 4 bases, leaving 12 bases between them. The CDR3 sequence is 16 residues long. Germline CDR1 is MGHRA and CDR2 is YSYEKL. This CDR3 reads CASSQDLPVTTGELFF. CDR3 in DNA: TGCGCCAGCAGCCAAGATCTGCCCGTAACCACCGGGGAGCTGTTTTTT.

This clonotype was seen at least ten times. The rearrangement joins TRBV5-1 to TRBJ2-2; TRBD1 might be the D (7 bases). In germline, CDR1 is SGHRS, CDR2 YFSETQ. The CDR3 sequence is 20 residues long. V lost 1 base and J lost 0, with 22 bases in between. The CDR3 DNA reads as TGCGCCAGCAGCTTGACCCCCCCTACCGCGGGACAGTCGAACACCGGGGAGCTGTTTTTT. It codes for CASSLTPPTAGQSNTGELFF.

V and J are TRBV7-9 and TRBJ1-4, with a weak D call TRBD1 (5 bases). V shed 8 bases and J shed 7 bases, with 20 bases lying between them. The length of the CDR3 is 15 residues. CDR1 is SEHNR, CDR2 FQNEAQ, per germline (reference sequence). The CDR3 protein is CASRRGDSRFEKLFF. Here the CDR3 DNA reads TGTGCCAGCCGACGCGGGGACTCTCGGTTTGAAAAACTGTTTTTT. Full variable domain (missing parts from reference TRBV7-9 and TRBJ1-4): DTGVSQNPRHKITKRGQNVTFRCDPISEHNRLYWYRQTLGQGPEFLTYFQNEAQLEKSRLLSDRFSAERPKGSFSTLEIQRTEQGDSAMYLCASRRGDSRFEKLFFGSGTQLSVL.